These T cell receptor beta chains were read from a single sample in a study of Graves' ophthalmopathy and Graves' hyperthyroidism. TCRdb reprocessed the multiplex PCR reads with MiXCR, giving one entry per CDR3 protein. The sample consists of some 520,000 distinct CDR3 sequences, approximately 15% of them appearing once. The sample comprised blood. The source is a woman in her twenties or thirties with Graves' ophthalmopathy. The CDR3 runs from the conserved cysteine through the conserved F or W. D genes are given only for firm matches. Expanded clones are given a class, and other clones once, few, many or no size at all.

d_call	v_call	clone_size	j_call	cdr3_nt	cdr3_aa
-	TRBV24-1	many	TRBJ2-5	TGTGCCACCAGTGATTTCGACATCACCGAAGGAGAGACCCAGTACTTC	CATSDFDITEGETQYF
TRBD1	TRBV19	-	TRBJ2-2	TGTGCCAGTAGTAGTAACAGGGGGCCCGCCGGGGAGCTGTTTTTT	CASSSNRGPAGELFF
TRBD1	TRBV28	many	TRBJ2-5	TGTGCCAGCAGTTCGCCGGACAGGGGGCTGGAGACCCAGTACTTC	CASSSPDRGLETQYF
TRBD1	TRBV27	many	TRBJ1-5	TGTGCCAGCAGTTTGGACAGGGGGCTTCAGCCCCAGCATTTT	CASSLDRGLQPQHF
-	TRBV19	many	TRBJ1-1	TGTGCCAGTAGTAGGAACAGGGCTGAAGGCACTGAAGCTTTCTTT	CASSRNRAEGTEAFF
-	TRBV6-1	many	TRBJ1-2	TGTGCCAGCAGTCGGGGAATTGAGTATGGCTACACCTTC	CASSRGIEYGYTF
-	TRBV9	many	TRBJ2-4	TGTGCCAGCAGCGTAGCCGAGGGCTCGGTAGCCAAAAACATTCAGTACTTC	CASSVAEGSVAKNIQYF
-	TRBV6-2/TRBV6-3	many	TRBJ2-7	TGTGCCAGCAGTTCTTACAGGGCCACCTACGAGCAGTACTTC	CASSSYRATYEQYF
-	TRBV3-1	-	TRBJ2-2	TGTGCCAGCAGCCTGTGGAAGGCCGGGGAGCTGTTTTTT	CASSLWKAGELFF
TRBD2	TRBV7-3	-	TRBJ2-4	TGTGCCAGCAGCTTAACGCGGGAGTCCAAAAACATTAAGTACTTC	CASSLTRESKNIKYF
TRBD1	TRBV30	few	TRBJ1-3	TGTGCCTGGTCTTCGGGACAGCGGTTTGGAAACACCATATATTTT	CAWSSGQRFGNTIYF
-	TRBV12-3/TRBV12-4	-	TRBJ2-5	TGTGCCAGCAGTTCTCACGGGAAAGAGACCCAGTACTTC	CASSSHGKETQYF
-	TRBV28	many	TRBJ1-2	TGTGCCAGCAGTTTTTGGGCTAAGGGGTACAGCTATGGCTACACCTTC	CASSFWAKGYSYGYTF
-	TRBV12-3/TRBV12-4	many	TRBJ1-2	TGTGCCAGCAGTCCAGGGGACTACTATGGCTACACCTTC	CASSPGDYYGYTF
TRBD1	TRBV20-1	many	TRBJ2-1	TGCAGTGCTCCTCGACAGGGGGTCTACAATGAGCAGTTCTTC	CSAPRQGVYNEQFF
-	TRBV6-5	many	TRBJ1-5	TGTGCCAGCAGTTACTCGATCGGCACCGATCAGCCCCAGCATTTT	CASSYSIGTDQPQHF
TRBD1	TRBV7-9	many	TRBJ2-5	TGTGCCAGCAGCCTCCGGACAGGGCGCTGGGAGACCCAGTACTTC	CASSLRTGRWETQYF
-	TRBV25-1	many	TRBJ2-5	TGTGCCAGCAGTCTCGAGCAGACCCAGTACTTC	CASSLEQTQYF
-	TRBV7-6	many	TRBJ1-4	TGTGCCAGCAGCCCAATTGGAGGTGAAAAACTGTTTTTT	CASSPIGGEKLFF
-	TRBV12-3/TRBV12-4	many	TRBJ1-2	TGTGCCAGCAGTTTAGGGTCAGCCTATGGCTACACCTTC	CASSLGSAYGYTF
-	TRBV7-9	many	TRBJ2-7	TGTGCCAGCAGCTTAGACCGGGGTACGCAATACGAGCAGTACTTC	CASSLDRGTQYEQYF
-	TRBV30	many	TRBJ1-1	TGTGCCTGGAGTCAGGGGCTGGGGACTGAAGCTTTCTTT	CAWSQGLGTEAFF
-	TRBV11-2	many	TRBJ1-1	TGTGCCAGCAGCTACGCGGGACGGGGCGTGGGAACTGAAGCTTTCTTT	CASSYAGRGVGTEAFF